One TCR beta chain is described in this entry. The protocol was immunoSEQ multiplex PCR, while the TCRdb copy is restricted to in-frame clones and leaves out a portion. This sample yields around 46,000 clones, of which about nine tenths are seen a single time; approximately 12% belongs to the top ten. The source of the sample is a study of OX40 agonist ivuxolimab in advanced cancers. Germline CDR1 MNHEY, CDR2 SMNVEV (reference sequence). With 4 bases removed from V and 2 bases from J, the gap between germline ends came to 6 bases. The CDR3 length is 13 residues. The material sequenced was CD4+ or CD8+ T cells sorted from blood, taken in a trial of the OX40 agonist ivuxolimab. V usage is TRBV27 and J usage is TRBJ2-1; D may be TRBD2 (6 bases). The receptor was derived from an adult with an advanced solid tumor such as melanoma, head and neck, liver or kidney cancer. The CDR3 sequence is CASSSGAYNEQFF. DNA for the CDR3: TGTGCCAGCAGTTCGGGGGCCTACAATGAGCAGTTCTTC.